A single T cell receptor beta chain is shown here with its context. The sample comes from a study of blood T cell repertoires in COVID-19. As for the study in general: Acute-phase and convalescent COVID-19 samples originated in the United States, Italy and Spain. In each case, the material was cDNA or gDNA derived from T cells, B-cell-depleted T cells, or PBMCs.

The table came from immunoSEQ multiplex PCR; TCRdb's copy has only in-frame clones and leaves some out. The repertoire includes roughly 70,000 clones, around 89% of them detected once, and approximately 6.7% sits in the top ten. Deletions cut 6 bases from V and 0 bases from J, with 8 bases between. Germline lookup yields CDR1 MNHNY and CDR2 SVGAGI (reference sequence). The CDR3 is 14 amino acids. The genes are TRBV6-6 and TRBJ2-2; D possibly corresponds to TRBD1 (5 bases). This TCR derives from a woman over 75 with active COVID-19. Sequenced material: peripheral blood. The CDR3 loop is CASRNRPNTGELFF. In DNA, the CDR3 is TGTGCCAGCAGGAACAGGCCGAACACCGGGGAGCTGTTTTTT.